The entry that follows covers one T cell receptor (beta chain) sequence. This specimen comes from a study of blood T cell repertoires in COVID-19. Germline trimming cut 8 bases from V and 2 bases from J; bases unmatched to any gene: 6. Germline V lookup: CDR1 MNHEY, CDR2 SMNVEV (reference sequence). The CDR3 runs 14 residues. Per the authors' pipeline: Amplifying reference gene primers gave estimates of nucleated cell counts. Clones were sequenced by immunoSEQ multiplex PCR, and TCRdb holds only the in-frame ones, with some missing. V, J and clone size are those of that table, while D and trimming were read from the DNA. There are some 210,000 clones in the sample; over 75% occur only once, and around 4.7% lies in the top ten.

The chain uses TRBV27 and TRBJ2-5; TRBD1 matches at 9 bases. The specimen was PBMCs or T cells enriched from blood (not recorded which). This receptor was obtained from a man aged 30 to 39 with acute COVID-19. In DNA, the CDR3 is TGTGCCAGCCGCCGGGACAGGGTACAAGAGACCCAGTACTTC. Translation gives CASRRDRVQETQYF.